This record covers a single TCR beta chain. Its specificity is not known. Profiled with immunoSEQ multiplex PCR; TCRdb holds only in-frame clones, not every one. The sample has more than 20,000 clones; about 91% are singletons. Time point of the sample: around 13 months of natalizumab therapy. Multiple sclerosis patients on natalizumab who never developed PML served as longitudinally sampled controls. All patients had prior interferon beta, and all PML patients were female. The sample belongs to a study of multiple sclerosis patients with progressive multifocal leukoencephalopathy. CDR1 LNHDA and CDR2 SQIVND come from the germline V gene (reference sequence). CDR3 length: 15 residues. V was cut by 5 bases and J by 2 bases, with 15 bases left in between. Study results and limitations: Preferential TRBV-TRBJ pairings or common gene usage were not detected at PML. Clones expanded at PML were already present before and during natalizumab.

The receptor's source is a man under 40 with multiple sclerosis. The chain employs TRBV19 and TRBJ1-2, with D perhaps TRBD1 (6 bases). The source was PBMCs, collected from a patient treated with natalizumab. The CDR3 coding sequence is TGTGCCAGTAGTCGTCACGGACAGAGCAACTATGGCTACACCTTC. Its protein product is CASSRHGQSNYGYTF.